This TCR beta chain was sequenced for a study of early T cells in non-severe SARS-CoV-2 infection. Study in general: Bulk RNA from unsorted whole blood was sequenced; chains were unpaired.

Germline V CDR1 and CDR2: MNHNY, SVGAGI (reference sequence). V lost 7 bases to trimming and J lost 7 bases; unmatched junction nucleotides: 8. The CDR3 totals 14 residues. Unique molecular identifiers were affixed to single, distinct cDNA molecules. TCRdb recomputed calls from the 5' RACE reads with MiXCR, one row per CDR3 protein. This table holds almost 85,000 distinct CDR3 sequences, around an eighth found once. This chain connects TRBV6-6 to TRBJ2-7, with 12 bases that match TRBD1. Sequencing was performed on whole blood. This TCR derives from an adult who was a healthcare worker with PCR-confirmed SARS-CoV-2 infection or an uninfected control (not recorded which). The CDR3 DNA sequence: TGTGCCAGCACCCGGGACAGGGGGCCAAGGGAGCAGTACTTC. Protein sequence: CASTRDRGPREQYF.